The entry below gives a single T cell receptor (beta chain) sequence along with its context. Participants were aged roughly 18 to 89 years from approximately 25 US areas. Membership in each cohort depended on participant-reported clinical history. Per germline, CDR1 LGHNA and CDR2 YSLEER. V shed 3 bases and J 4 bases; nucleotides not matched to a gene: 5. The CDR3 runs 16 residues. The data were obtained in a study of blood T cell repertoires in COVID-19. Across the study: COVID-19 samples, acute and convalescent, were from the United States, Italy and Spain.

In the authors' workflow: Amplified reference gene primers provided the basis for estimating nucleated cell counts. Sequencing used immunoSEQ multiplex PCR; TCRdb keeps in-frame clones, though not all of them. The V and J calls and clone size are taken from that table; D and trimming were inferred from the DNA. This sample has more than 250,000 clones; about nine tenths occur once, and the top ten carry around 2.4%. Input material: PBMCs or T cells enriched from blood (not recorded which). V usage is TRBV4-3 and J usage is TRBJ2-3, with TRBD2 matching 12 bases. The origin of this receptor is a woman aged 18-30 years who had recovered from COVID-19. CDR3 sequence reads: CASSHLAGGRADTQYF. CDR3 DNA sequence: TGCGCCAGCAGCCATCTAGCGGGGGGGCGCGCAGATACGCAGTATTTT.